This T cell receptor beta chain was captured by sequencing in a study of OX40 agonist ivuxolimab in advanced cancers. Study-level findings and limits: In the 0.1 to 3.0 mg/kg range, CD4+ and CD8+ blood T cells had expanded clonally by week 6.

Method: immunoSEQ multiplex PCR; TCRdb's copy keeps in-frame clones and lacks some. The table has 42,000 or so clones, about 86% seen once. Germline-derived CDR1 and CDR2 are SGHTA and FQGNSA. The V gene lost 2 bases and the J gene lost 3 bases, with 11 bases spanning the gap. The CDR3 consists of 15 residues. A note on this clone: Its specificity is unknown.

The sample here was CD4+ or CD8+ T cells sorted from blood, taken in a trial of the OX40 agonist ivuxolimab. This rearrangement joins TRBV7-2 to TRBJ2-1, with D unclear. This clonotype was obtained from an adult with an advanced solid tumor such as melanoma, head and neck, liver or kidney cancer. The CDR3 loop is CASSLSFGFYNEQFF. The CDR3 nucleotides read TGTGCCAGCAGCTTAAGTTTCGGGTTCTACAATGAGCAGTTCTTC.